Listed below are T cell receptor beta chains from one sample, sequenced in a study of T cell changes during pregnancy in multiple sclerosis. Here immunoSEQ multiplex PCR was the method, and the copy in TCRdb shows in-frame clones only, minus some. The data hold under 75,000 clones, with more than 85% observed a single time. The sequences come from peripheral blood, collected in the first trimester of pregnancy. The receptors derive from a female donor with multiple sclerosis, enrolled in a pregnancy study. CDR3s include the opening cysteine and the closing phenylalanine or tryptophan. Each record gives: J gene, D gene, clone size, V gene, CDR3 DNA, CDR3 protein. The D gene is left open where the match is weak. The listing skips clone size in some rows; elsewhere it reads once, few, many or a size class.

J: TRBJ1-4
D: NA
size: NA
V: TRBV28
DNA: TGTGCCAGCAGGACGGGACTCAGTAATGAAAAACTGTTTTTT
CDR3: CASRTGLSNEKLFF

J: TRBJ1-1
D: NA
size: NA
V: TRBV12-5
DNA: TGTGCTAGTGGTTACGGGGGGGGAGACACTGAAGCTTTCTTT
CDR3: CASGYGGGDTEAFF

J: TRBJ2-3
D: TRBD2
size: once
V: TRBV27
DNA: TGTGCCAGCAGCTTCTCCAGCGGGGACTACACAGATACGCAGTATTTT
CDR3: CASSFSSGDYTDTQYF

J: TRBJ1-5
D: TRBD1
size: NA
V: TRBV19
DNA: TGTGCCAGTACTACTACAGGGGGGAATCAGCCCCAGCATTTT
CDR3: CASTTTGGNQPQHF

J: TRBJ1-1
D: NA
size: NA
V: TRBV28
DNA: TGTGCCAGCAGCCTCCCGGGAACTGAAGCTTTCTTT
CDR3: CASSLPGTEAFF

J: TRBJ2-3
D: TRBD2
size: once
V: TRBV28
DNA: TGTGCCGTCTGGACTAGCGGGGCAGATACGCAGTATTTT
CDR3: CAVWTSGADTQYF

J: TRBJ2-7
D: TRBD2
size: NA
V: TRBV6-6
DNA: TGTGCCAGCAGCCGGGTGGGCGGGGGGCAGTACGAGCAGTACTTC
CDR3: CASSRVGGGQYEQYF

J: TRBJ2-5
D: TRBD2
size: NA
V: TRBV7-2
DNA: TGTGCCAGCAGCTTAGAGGCTAGCGGGGGCCGAGAGACCCAGTACTTC
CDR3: CASSLEASGGRETQYF

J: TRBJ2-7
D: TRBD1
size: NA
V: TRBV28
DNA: TGTGCCAGCAGTCTCCAAGGCCGGGACAGGGCCTACGAGCAGTACTTC
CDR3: CASSLQGRDRAYEQYF

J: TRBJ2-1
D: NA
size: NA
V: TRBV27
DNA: TGTGCCAGCAACTCGTACGGGGGGCCCTACAATGAGCAGTTCTTC
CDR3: CASNSYGGPYNEQFF

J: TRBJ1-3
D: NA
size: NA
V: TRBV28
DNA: TGTGCCAGCAGTCTGGGACACAGGGCCTCTGGAAACACCATATATTTT
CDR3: CASSLGHRASGNTIYF

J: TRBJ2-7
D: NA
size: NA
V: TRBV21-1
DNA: TGTGCCAGCAGCAAAGGCGGTCCACCCAAAGGGGACAGGGCGTCTAGGTGGTCGCATTACGAGCAGTACTTC
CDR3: CASSKGGPPKGDRASRWSHYEQYF

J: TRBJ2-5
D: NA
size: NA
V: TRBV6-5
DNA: TGTGCCAGCAGTCGGGACATACAAGAGACCCAGTACTTC
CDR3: CASSRDIQETQYF

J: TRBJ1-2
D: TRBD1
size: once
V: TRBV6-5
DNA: TGTGCCAGCAGAATCTCCGGGACAGGGCTTTATGGCTACACCTTC
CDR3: CASRISGTGLYGYTF